The 25 T cell receptor beta chains below all came from one sample that was sequenced in a study of regulatory T cells in long-lasting Graves disease. The time point: persistent/refractory GD, antithyroid drugs over 5 years with positive TRAb. PBMCs provided the RNA from which the TCR library was made. Construction of TCR beta libraries relied on iRepertoire HTBI primers and on Arm-PCR targeting CDR3 regions. Using its own MiXCR run on the multiplex PCR reads, TCRdb lists one record per CDR3 protein. The sample records under 500,000 distinct CDR3 sequences, around 20% being singletons. The starting material was peripheral blood mononuclear cells (PBMCs), obtained when the disease was refractory, from a patient treated with antithyroid drugs. These receptors were obtained from a female donor with Graves disease.

In DNA, the CDR3 is TGTGCCAGCAGTGGGCTAGCGATACAAGAGACCCAGTACTTC. This codes for CASSGLAIQETQYF. V is TRBV2 and J is TRBJ2-5; D may be TRBD2 (6 bases). The ends were cut back, 4 bases at V and 2 bases at J, with 11 bases in the middle. The length of the CDR3 is 14 residues. The germline V gene encodes CDR1 SNHLY and CDR2 FYNNEI. Drawing the rest from reference TRBV2 and TRBJ2-5, the complete variable domain is EPEVTQTPSHQVTQMGQEVILRCVPISNHLYFYWYRQILGQKVEFLVSFYNNEISEKSEIFDDQFSVERPDGSNFTLKIRSTKLEDSAMYFCASSGLAIQETQYFGPGTRLLVL.

This clonotype was detected many times. One junction end disagrees with the germline gene, perhaps due to a read error. The chain recombines TRBV28 with TRBJ2-7, with D unresolved. Germline V gives CDR1 MDHEN, CDR2 SYDVKM. CDR3 length: 12 residues. DNA for the CDR3: TGTGCCAGCAGTGAACTCTCCAACGAGCAGTACTTC. Its protein is CASSELSNEQYF.

Concerning this clonotype: Given a much more abundant clone one base away, this may be a read error. The DNA of the CDR3 is TGTGCCAGCAGCCAATTGGAGGGGCAGCCCCAGCATTTT. Residues: CASSQLEGQPQHF. The rearrangement uses TRBV3-1 and TRBJ1-5, with a tentative D call TRBD1 (5 bases). Trimming removed 2 bases from V and 7 bases from J, with 9 bases in between. There are 13 residues in the CDR3. The germline V gene encodes CDR1 LGHDT and CDR2 YNNKEL (reference sequence).

The chain joins TRBV4-1 to TRBJ2-7; TRBD2 agrees at 7 bases. Germline CDR1 reads MGHRA; CDR2 reads YSYEKL. Trimming took 0 bases from V and 2 from J; bases not matched to a gene: 7. This CDR3 contains 16 residues. For the CDR3, the DNA is TGCGCCAGCAGCCAAGATATCGCTAGCGGAGCCTACGAGCAGTACTTC. Translation gives CASSQDIASGAYEQYF.

The sample holds a few counts of this clonotype. The chain combines TRBV29-1 with TRBJ1-5; D is possibly TRBD1 (5 bases). Trimming removed 3 bases from V and 3 bases from J, with 9 bases in between. The germline CDR1 and CDR2 sequences are SQVTM and ANQGSEA. This CDR3 spans 13 amino acids. The CDR3: CSVDPGNNQPQHF. The CDR3 DNA reads TGCAGCGTTGATCCAGGGAACAATCAGCCCCAGCATTTT.

The chain uses TRBV25-1 and TRBJ2-7; a weak D match, TRBD2 (6 bases). Germline values: CDR1 MGHDK, CDR2 SYGVNS. The CDR3 length is 14 residues. The V and J ends lost 5 bases and 7 bases respectively, with 18 bases between them. CDR3 bases: TGTGCCAGCAGTCCGACCGGGGGAGTGGGAGAGCAGTACTTC. This gives the protein CASSPTGGVGEQYF.

This clonotype was recorded many times. This rearrangement joins TRBV28 to TRBJ2-7; 8 bases are a match to TRBD1. Germline CDR1 reads MDHEN; CDR2 reads SYDVKM. The CDR3 loop spans 16 amino acids. V dropped 0 bases and J dropped 3; count of bases not matched to a gene: 7. CDR3 sequence: CASSLWDRTGIYEQYF. CDR3 bases: TGTGCCAGCAGTTTATGGGATCGGACAGGGATCTACGAGCAGTACTTC.

The chain is built from TRBV7-2 and TRBJ2-1, with 9 bases matching TRBD2. The CDR3 length is 14 residues. Losses at the gene ends were 3 bases for V and 8 bases for J; bases not matched to a gene: 5. CDR1 and CDR2 from the germline V gene are SGHTA and FQGNSA. The CDR3 nucleotides are TGTGCCAGCAGCTTCGGCGGGAGGGGCGATGAGCAGTTCTTC. It translates to CASSFGGRGDEQFF. Complete variable domain (other parts from reference TRBV7-2 and TRBJ2-1): GAGVSQSPSNKVTEKGKDVELRCDPISGHTALYWYRQSLGQGLEFLIYFQGNSAPDKSGLPSDRFSAERTGGSVSTLTIQRTQQEDSAVYLCASSFGGRGDEQFFGPGTRLTVL.

This clonotype was recorded at least ten times. The chain links TRBV5-1 to TRBJ1-2, with 7 bases fitting TRBD1. V trimming: 4 bases; J trimming: 5 bases; junction bases outside the gene matches: 14. This CDR3 is 16 amino acids long. Per the germline V gene, CDR1 is SGHRS and CDR2 is YFSETQ. DNA of the CDR3: TGCGCCAGCAGCAGATCCCCGGGACAGAGAACTTATGGCTACACCTTC. This encodes CASSRSPGQRTYGYTF.

Many counts were recorded for this clonotype. V usage is TRBV7-9 and J usage is TRBJ2-7; 9 bases fit TRBD1. This CDR3 is built from 18 residues. J gave up 0 bases and V 5 bases, and 14 bases lay outside the gene matches. Germline lookup yields CDR1 SEHNR and CDR2 FQNEAQ (reference sequence). The CDR3 is CASSRIPGQGPTSYEQYF. CDR3 bases: TGTGCCAGCAGCCGCATCCCGGGACAGGGCCCCACCTCCTACGAGCAGTACTTC. Full variable domain (outside the CDR3, taken from reference TRBV7-9 and TRBJ2-7): DTGVSQNPRHKITKRGQNVTFRCDPISEHNRLYWYRQTLGQGPEFLTYFQNEAQLEKSRLLSDRFSAERPKGSFSTLEIQRTEQGDSAMYLCASSRIPGQGPTSYEQYFGPGTRLTVT.

This clonotype has ten or more counts. The rearrangement links TRBV28 to TRBJ2-5; D remains ambiguous. The CDR3 is 13 residues long. Germline V gene sequence: CDR1 MDHEN, CDR2 SYDVKM. V was clipped by 4 bases and J by 3 bases, with 9 bases between them. The CDR3 region is CASSSPSEETQYF. The CDR3 DNA sequence: TGTGCCAGCAGTTCCCCCTCCGAAGAGACCCAGTACTTC.

The table lists this clonotype with a few counts. The chain carries TRBV9 and TRBJ1-2; 9 positions match TRBD1. Trimming cost V 3 bases and J 6 bases; bases outside gene matches: 9. The CDR3 has 15 amino acids. CDR1 is SGDLS, CDR2 YYNGEE, per germline. This chain's CDR3 is CASSAGTGIRNGYTF. CDR3 bases: TGTGCCAGCAGCGCCGGGACAGGGATTCGTAATGGCTACACCTTC.

The chain has TRBV6-1 and TRBJ2-2; TRBD2 agrees at 11 bases. The CDR3 length is 14 residues. V lost 6 bases, J lost 11 bases, and 8 bases stayed unmatched. The germline V gene has CDR1 MNHNS and CDR2 SASEGT. CDR3 in DNA: TGTGCCAGCAGGTATAGCGGGAGGGCCCCCGAGCTGTTTTTT. Its protein product is CASRYSGRAPELFF.

This clonotype was found many times. V and J are TRBV2 and TRBJ2-7; D is undetermined. V was trimmed by 4 bases and J by 7 bases, leaving 8 bases between them. Germline CDR1 is SNHLY and CDR2 is FYNNEI. CDR3 length: 11 amino acids. Here the CDR3 reads CASSVTGEQYF. For the CDR3, the DNA is TGTGCCAGCAGTGTGACCGGGGAGCAGTACTTC.

This clonotype showed up many times. The chain combines TRBV5-1 with TRBJ2-7; TRBD1 matches 7 bases. CDR3 length: 15 amino acids. V gave up 4 bases and J gave up 3 bases; unmatched junction bases: 10. CDR1 and CDR2 (germline): SGHRS, YFSETQ. CDR3 residues: CASSGPDRQDYEQYF. In DNA, the CDR3 is TGCGCCAGCAGCGGACCGGACAGGCAAGACTACGAGCAGTACTTC.

The chain couples TRBV5-1 to TRBJ2-7, with D maybe TRBD1 (5 bases). V was trimmed by 0 bases and J by 1 base, leaving 20 bases between them. Germline lookup yields CDR1 SGHRS and CDR2 YFSETQ. This CDR3 has 18 residues. The CDR3 reads CASSLAARKQGISYEQYF. CDR3 DNA: TGCGCCAGCAGCTTGGCCGCCCGAAAGCAGGGAATTTCCTACGAGCAGTACTTC.

Many counts were recorded for this clonotype. CDR3 sequence reads: CAWRSDEVTEAFF. CDR3 sequence (DNA): TGTGCCTGGAGATCGGACGAGGTCACTGAAGCTTTCTTT. The V and J genes are TRBV30 and TRBJ1-1; D unclear. V was clipped by 3 bases and J by 4 bases, with 12 bases between them. Per the germline V gene, CDR1 is GTSNPN and CDR2 is SVGIG (reference sequence). The CDR3 length is 13 residues. The full variable domain, rest sourced from reference TRBV30 and TRBJ1-1, is SQTIHQWPATLVQPVGSPLSLECTVEGTSNPNLYWYRQAAGRGLQLLFYSVGIGQISSEVPQNLSASRPQDRQFILSSKKLLLSDSGFYLCAWRSDEVTEAFFGQGTRLTVV.

This clonotype was counted ten times or more. The chain joins TRBV27 to TRBJ2-7; 8 nucleotides agree with TRBD1. Germline V gene data show CDR1 as MNHEY and CDR2 as SMNVEV (reference sequence). With V trimmed by 2 bases and J by 2 bases, 2 bases remained unmatched. The CDR3 consists of 14 residues. CDR3: CASSLMDRAYEQYF. The CDR3 DNA is TGTGCCAGCAGTTTAATGGACAGGGCCTACGAGCAGTACTTC.

The genes are TRBV3-1 and TRBJ1-6; possibly TRBD1 for D (6 bases). The CDR3 runs to 16 residues. Per the germline V gene, CDR1 is LGHDT and CDR2 is YNNKEL (reference sequence). V lost 3 bases to trimming and J lost 7 bases, with 16 bases between them. In DNA, the CDR3 is TGTGCCAGCAGCCAGATTGCCAGGGGTCGGAATTCACCCCTCCACTTT. Protein sequence: CASSQIARGRNSPLHF. Filled out from reference TRBV3-1 and TRBJ1-6, the complete variable domain reads DTAVSQTPKYLVTQMGNDKSIKCEQNLGHDTMYWYKQDSKKFLKIMFSYNNKELIINETVPNRFSPKSPDKAHLNLHINSLELGDSAVYFCASSQIARGRNSPLHFGNGTRLTVT.

Only a few counts were recorded for this clonotype. V usage is TRBV6-2 or TRBV6-3 and J usage is TRBJ2-7; TRBD1 aligns across 7 bases. Trimming took 5 bases from V and 3 from J; bases not matched to a gene: 7. CDR1 is MNHEY, CDR2 SVGEGT, per germline. CDR3 length equals 14 residues. CDR3 in DNA: TGTGCCAGCAGTGTAGGGGGCGGCGACTACGAGCAGTACTTC. Its translation is CASSVGGGDYEQYF.

As regards this clonotype: A much larger clone lies one base from this, so it may be a read error. The rearrangement uses TRBV12-3 or TRBV12-4 and TRBJ2-6, with D perhaps being TRBD1 or TRBD2 (5 bases each). CDR3 length: 17 residues. The CDR3 loop reads CASSLGFGPRGANILTF. As DNA, the CDR3 is TGTGCCAGCAGTTTAGGGTTCGGACCACGAGGGGCCAACATCCTGACTTTC.

V usage is TRBV14 and J usage is TRBJ2-3; D is ambiguous. Trimming stripped 5 bases from V and 4 bases from J, with 7 bases between. The CDR3 runs 12 residues. The germline gives CDR1 SGHDN, CDR2 FVKESK. The CDR3 nucleotides are TGTGCCAGCAGCTTAGTCCCAGATACGCAGTATTTT. Translating gives CASSLVPDTQYF. The whole variable domain, filled in from reference TRBV14 and TRBJ2-3, reads EAGVTQFPSHSVIEKGQTVTLRCDPISGHDNLYWYRRVMGKEIKFLLHFVKESKQDESGMPNNRFLAERTGGTYSTLKVQPAELEDSGVYFCASSLVPDTQYFGPGTRLTVL.

In its sample, this clonotype was seen many times. V is TRBV28 and J is TRBJ2-7; D possibly corresponds to TRBD2 (6 bases). This CDR3 comprises 13 residues. CDR1 and CDR2 from the germline V gene are MDHEN and SYDVKM. Trimming left V 6 bases short and J 9 bases short, with 18 bases between. The DNA for the CDR3 is TGTGCCAGCAGCCTATCGATAAACGGGGGGCAGTACTTC. Amino acids: CASSLSINGGQYF.

The chain recombines TRBV7-2 with TRBJ2-7; D remains ambiguous. This CDR3 is built from 17 residues. Trimming left V 0 bases short and J 4 bases short, with 19 bases between. Germline V gives CDR1 SGHTA, CDR2 FQGNSA. CDR3 sequence reads: CASSLAPSSLWVYEQYF. CDR3 coding DNA: TGTGCCAGCAGCTTAGCCCCATCGTCTTTGTGGGTGTACGAGCAGTACTTC. Full variable domain (remainder filled in from reference TRBV7-2 and TRBJ2-7): GAGVSQSPSNKVTEKGKDVELRCDPISGHTALYWYRQSLGQGLEFLIYFQGNSAPDKSGLPSDRFSAERTGGSVSTLTIQRTQQEDSAVYLCASSLAPSSLWVYEQYFGPGTRLTVT.

The V call is TRBV6-5, the J call TRBJ2-5; 8 nucleotides agree with TRBD2. V dropped 4 bases and J dropped 5; count of bases not matched to a gene: 9. Germline V gene lookup returns CDR1 MNHEY and CDR2 SVGAGI. The CDR3 length is 15 residues. DNA for the CDR3: TGTGCCAGCAGTTCCGGGACTAGTATTTCGGAGACCCAGTACTTC. Residues: CASSSGTSISETQYF.